The TCR beta chain described here comes from a study of blood T cell repertoires in COVID-19. For the study at large: Samples representing acute and convalescent COVID-19 were sourced from the United States, Italy and Spain.

Per the germline V gene, CDR1 is SGDLS and CDR2 is YYNGEE. The CDR3 loop spans 18 amino acids. As originally analysed: How many nucleated cells were present was estimated from reference gene primer amplification. Sequencing was performed with immunoSEQ multiplex PCR; in TCRdb, only in-frame clones are kept and a portion is missing. D and trimming come from the DNA, and the V and J calls and clone size come from that table. The sample contains approximately 330,000 clones, around 89% of which appear only once. About this clone itself: Germline is not matched at one junction end, which may reflect a read error.

The chain links TRBV9 to TRBJ1-6, with TRBD1 matching 7 bases. The sample was peripheral blood. This TCR derives from a woman aged 40 to 55 with COVID-19, enrolled during active disease. The CDR3 DNA reads as TGTGCCAGCAGCGTAGTGGCAGGGGGAGGCTCCTATAATTCATCCCTCCACTTT. Residues: CASSVVAGGGSYNSSLHF.